This T cell receptor beta chain was captured by sequencing in a study of T cells in Graves' hyperthyroidism and ophthalmopathy. Across the study: Peripheral blood specimens were obtained at initial diagnosis, prior to any treatment.

The source material, RNA transcripts, was used to amplify TCR beta CDR3 regions. Carried out on the TCR CDR3, a first-round RT-PCR used the HTBI primer set. TCRdb independently ran MiXCR on the multiplex PCR reads; one entry per CDR3 protein. Of some 440,000 distinct CDR3 sequences listed, approximately 15% are singletons. V was trimmed by 3 bases and J by 0 bases, leaving 14 bases between them. The V gene's germline CDR1 is SGHAT and CDR2 FQNNGV. The CDR3 length is 16 residues. This sequence joins TRBV11-2 and TRBJ2-5; D may match TRBD1 or TRBD2 (5 bases each). The sequence was collected from a woman younger than 30 with Graves' hyperthyroidism. The sequencing sample was made of blood. CDR3: CASSFYYGTYQETQYF. CDR3 nucleotides: TGTGCCAGCAGCTTCTACTACGGGACGTACCAAGAGACCCAGTACTTC. Complete variable domain (other parts from reference TRBV11-2 and TRBJ2-5): EAGVAQSPRYKIIEKRQSVAFWCNPISGHATLYWYQQILGQGPKLLIQFQNNGVVDDSQLPKDRFSAERLKGVDSTLKIQPAKLEDSAVYLCASSFYYGTYQETQYFGPGTRLLVL.